The entry below describes one TCR beta chain. Its antigen is as yet unknown. This may stem from a read error, because a much larger clone lies one nucleotide away. The input was 450 to 550 ng total RNA; TCR beta cDNA was made from it with a constant-region primer. Three-round nested multiplex PCR performed with slightly modified ARM-PCR produced the TCR beta libraries. TRBV1-TRBV30 forward primers and a C-beta reverse primer were used in the first two PCR rounds, which each ran for about 9 cycles. One entry per CDR3 protein results from TCRdb running MiXCR on the multiplex PCR reads. This table holds about 330,000 distinct CDR3 sequences, 65% found once. The sample is drawn from a study of tumor-infiltrating lymphocytes in primary liver carcinoma. Overall study context: Spanning 4.2 to 10 cm, the tumors were T1-T3 N0M0. Study observations and caveats: Significantly larger top-250-clone fractions were found in tumors than in blood (p = 0.039). Being bulk and unsorted, samples allowed no CD4+ and CD8+ repertoire comparison. Tumor-adjacent and tumor-blood pairs overlapped less than tumor region pairs did.

The authors took blood RNA from unsorted whole blood and also extracted germline DNA. V was cut by 6 bases and J by 0 bases, with 14 bases left in between. Germline V lookup: CDR1 MNHEY, CDR2 SVGAGI. This CDR3 has 15 residues. Sequencing input: peripheral blood. The chain has TRBV6-5 and TRBJ1-1; TRBD1 is a possible D gene (5 bases). This receptor was obtained from a middle-aged man with primary liver carcinoma and hepatitis B virus infection. The CDR3 DNA sequence: TGTGCCAGCAGCCCGGACTGGGGGATGAACACTGAAGCTTTCTTT. This gives the protein CASSPDWGMNTEAFF.